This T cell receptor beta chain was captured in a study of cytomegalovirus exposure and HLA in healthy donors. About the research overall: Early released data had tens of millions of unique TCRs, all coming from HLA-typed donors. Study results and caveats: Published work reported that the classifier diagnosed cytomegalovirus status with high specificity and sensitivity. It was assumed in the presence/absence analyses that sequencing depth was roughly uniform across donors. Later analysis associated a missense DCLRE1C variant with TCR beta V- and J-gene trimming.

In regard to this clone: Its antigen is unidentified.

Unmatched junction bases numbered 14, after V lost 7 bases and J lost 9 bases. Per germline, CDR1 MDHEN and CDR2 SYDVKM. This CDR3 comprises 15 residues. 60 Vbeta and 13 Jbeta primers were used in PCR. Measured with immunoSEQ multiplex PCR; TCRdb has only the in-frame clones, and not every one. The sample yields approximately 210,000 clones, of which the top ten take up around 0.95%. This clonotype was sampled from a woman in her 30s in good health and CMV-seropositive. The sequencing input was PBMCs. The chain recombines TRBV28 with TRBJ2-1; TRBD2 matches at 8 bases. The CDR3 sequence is CASTTSGSLDIEQFF. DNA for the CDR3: TGTGCCAGCACCACAAGCGGGAGCCTTGACATTGAGCAGTTCTTC.